Following are 18 T cell receptor beta chains from one sample sequenced in a study of a mutant IDH1 vaccine in newly diagnosed glioma. The method was immunoSEQ multiplex PCR; TCRdb's version includes in-frame clones alone and lacks a portion of them. The sample lists fewer than 100,000 clones, 91% occurring once. The time point here: week 5, during vaccination. Vaccine doses each comprised 300 ug of mutant IDH1 20-mer peptide, with topical imiquimod. These receptors are not linked to any known antigen. The source was PBMCs, collected from a glioma patient whose treatment included an IDH1 peptide vaccine. These receptor sequences come from a woman aged 45-59 years with glioma.

This clone was seen only once. The CDR3, as DNA: TGTGCCAGCAGTTGGAGGGGGGAAAAACTGTTTTTT. This encodes CASSWRGEKLFF. The chain employs TRBV27 and TRBJ1-4, with D tentatively TRBD1 (6 bases). V was clipped by 4 bases and J by 8 bases, with 8 bases between them. The CDR3 is made up of 12 amino acids. Germline V gene lookup returns CDR1 MNHEY and CDR2 SMNVEV (reference sequence).

V usage is TRBV5-1 and J usage is TRBJ2-7, with D perhaps TRBD1 (5 bases). The CDR3 has 13 residues. V dropped 4 bases and J dropped 4 bases, with 12 bases sitting between them. The germline CDR1 and CDR2 sequences are SGHRS and YFSETQ. In DNA form, the CDR3 reads TGCGCCAGCAGCATGGTCTCAGGGTACGAGCAGTACTTC. Translation: CASSMVSGYEQYF.

This chain links TRBV5-4 with TRBJ2-7; 7 bases match TRBD1. This CDR3 is 14 amino acids long. Germline CDR1 is SGHNT and CDR2 is YYREEE (reference sequence). With 4 bases clipped from V and 0 bases from J, the junction kept 4 bases outside the gene matches. DNA for the CDR3: TGTGCCAGCAGCCCGGGACAGTACTCCTACGAGCAGTACTTC. Encoded protein: CASSPGQYSYEQYF.

V is TRBV2 and J is TRBJ1-2, with D unclear. V lost 1 base and J 1 base, leaving 7 bases between the germline ends. The CDR3 is made up of 14 amino acids. CDR1 SNHLY and CDR2 FYNNEI come from the germline V gene. The chain's CDR3 is CASSEVGFNYGYTF. As DNA, the CDR3 is TGTGCCAGCAGTGAAGTGGGGTTTAACTATGGCTACACCTTC.

The chain employs TRBV28 and TRBJ2-1; D is undetermined. This CDR3 is built from 12 residues. With 8 bases removed from V and 6 bases from J, the gap between germline ends came to 11 bases. Germline CDR1 and CDR2: MDHEN and SYDVKM. Written as DNA, the CDR3 is TGTGCCAGCGCCCTAGATACCAATGAGCAGTTCTTC. It encodes CASALDTNEQFF.

CDR3 bases: TGCAGCGTTGAAGCTCGGGGGGGCAGCTATGGCTACACCTTC. As protein: CSVEARGGSYGYTF. The V call is TRBV29-1, the J call TRBJ1-2; TRBD1 is a possible D gene (6 bases). The V gene's germline CDR1 is SQVTM and CDR2 ANQGSEA. The CDR3 is 14 amino acids. The ends were cut back, 1 base at V and 4 bases at J, with 13 bases in the middle.

V gene TRBV7-3 combines with J gene TRBJ2-6; D is possibly TRBD1 (6 bases). Trimming took 3 bases from V and 0 from J, leaving 9 bases between them. Germline values: CDR1 SGHTA, CDR2 FQGTGA. The CDR3 totals 16 residues. The CDR3 nucleotides are TGTGCCAGCAGCTTGAACAGGGCCTCTGGGGCCAACGTCCTGACTTTC. Residues: CASSLNRASGANVLTF.

The chain uses TRBV7-9 and TRBJ2-1; 7 positions agree with TRBD2. In germline, CDR1 is SEHNR, CDR2 FQNEAQ (reference sequence). Trimming at V came to 1 base and at J to 3 bases, leaving 12 bases not matched to a gene. The CDR3 is made up of 18 amino acids. Here the CDR3 DNA reads TGTGCCAGCAGCTTAGGAGAACGGGAGGCAGGGTTCTACAATGAGCAGTTCTTC. Translated: CASSLGEREAGFYNEQFF.

This rearrangement joins TRBV19 to TRBJ2-1; D is ambiguous. Germline V CDR1 and CDR2: LNHDA, SQIVND (reference sequence). V lost 6 bases and J lost 8, with 11 bases in between. The CDR3 is made up of 12 amino acids. CDR3 nucleotides: TGTGCCAGTAGCCATCCGCCCGATGAGCAGTTCTTC. Translating gives CASSHPPDEQFF.

The chain links TRBV18 to TRBJ1-1; no reliable D call. CDR1 is KGHSH, CDR2 LQKENI, per germline. This CDR3 has 15 residues. Trimming cost V 3 bases and J 3 bases, with 14 bases left between them. The CDR3 sequence is CASSPPGLTDTEAFF. DNA of the CDR3: TGTGCCAGCTCACCCCCGGGCCTTACGGACACTGAAGCTTTCTTT.

The V call is TRBV7-9, the J call TRBJ2-7, with 11 positions matching TRBD2. Per germline, CDR1 SEHNR and CDR2 FQNEAQ (reference sequence). The V and J ends lost 4 bases and 2 bases, in that order; junction bases with no gene match: 7. The CDR3 length is 16 residues. As DNA, the CDR3 is TGTGCCAGCAGCTCAGCGGGGGGACTAGCGGCCTACGAGCAGTACTTC. Translating gives CASSSAGGLAAYEQYF.

The V call is TRBV15, the J call TRBJ2-7; perhaps TRBD2 as D (5 bases). The germline V gene has CDR1 LNHNV and CDR2 YYDKDF (reference sequence). The CDR3 covers 13 residues. Trimming removed 6 bases at V and 3 bases at J, with 12 bases between. Here the CDR3 DNA reads TGTGCCACCAGTCCGGGAAACGGCTACGAGCAGTACTTC. Encoded protein: CATSPGNGYEQYF.

The J gene is TRBJ2-5, the V gene TRBV18, with TRBD1 matching 8 bases. Germline CDR1 reads KGHSH; CDR2 reads LQKENI. CDR3 length: 16 residues. With 0 bases clipped from V and 4 bases from J, the junction kept 7 bases outside the gene matches. This CDR3 is CASSPPDRARGETQYF. In nucleotides, the CDR3 is TGTGCCAGCTCACCACCGGACAGGGCTAGGGGAGAGACCCAGTACTTC.

The chain links TRBV29-1 to TRBJ2-2; tentatively, D is TRBD1 (6 bases). The V end lost 6 bases, the J end lost 0 bases, and 20 bases lay between the germline ends. The germline V gene has CDR1 SQVTM and CDR2 ANQGSEA. The CDR3 consists of 17 residues. CDR3 DNA: TGCAGCGTGACGTCTCCCACAGGGACAACGAACACCGGGGAGCTGTTTTTT. Its translation is CSVTSPTGTTNTGELFF.

This clone has a handful of counts. The V call is TRBV9, the J call TRBJ2-5, with unresolved D. This CDR3 has 15 amino acids. V shed 0 bases and J shed 4 bases, with 13 bases lying between them. Looked up from germline, CDR1 is SGDLS and CDR2 is YYNGEE. CDR3 residues: CASSVGSDSGETQYF. The CDR3 DNA sequence: TGTGCCAGCAGCGTAGGGTCCGATTCAGGAGAGACCCAGTACTTC.

This clone appeared a single time. The chain combines TRBV14 with TRBJ2-7; D might be TRBD1 or TRBD2, each matching 5 bases. V was clipped by 1 base and J by 4 bases, with 20 bases between them. CDR3 size: 17 residues. Looked up from germline, CDR1 is SGHDN and CDR2 is FVKESK. The CDR3 reads CASSQGGDHRNRYEQYF. The CDR3 nucleotides read TGTGCCAGCAGCCAAGGTGGGGACCATCGGAACAGGTACGAGCAGTACTTC.

The rearrangement joins TRBV6-5 to TRBJ2-3; TRBD2 agrees at 10 bases. V lost 6 bases, J lost 3 bases, and 3 bases stayed unmatched. Germline CDR1 is MNHEY and CDR2 is SVGAGI. This CDR3 spans 14 amino acids. The CDR3 DNA reads TGTGCCAGCAGGGTGACTAGCGGGACAGATACGCAGTATTTT. It encodes CASRVTSGTDTQYF.

CDR3 amino acids: CASSLAVLAGGTGELFF. As DNA, the CDR3 is TGTGCCAGCAGCTTAGCGGTACTAGCGGGAGGGACCGGGGAGCTGTTTTTT. The V and J genes are TRBV7-6 and TRBJ2-2; 13 positions match TRBD2. The CDR3 consists of 17 residues. V was clipped by 0 bases and J by 5 bases; unmatched bases: 3. Germline lookup yields CDR1 SGHVS and CDR2 FNYEAQ.